This is a list of T cell receptor beta chains from one sample in a study of blood T cell repertoires in COVID-19. Only in-frame clones appear in the TCRdb table, and some are missing; sequencing was by immunoSEQ multiplex PCR. This sample has about 160,000 clones, with roughly 80% found just once. Sequencing was done on a sample of PBMCs or T cells enriched from blood (not recorded which). These receptors came from a woman aged 60 to 75 who had recovered from COVID-19. CDR3s include the opening cysteine and the closing phenylalanine or tryptophan. The D gene is left open where the match is weak. Size is omitted from some rows. Given values are once, few, many or a class for expanded clones.

-,TRBJ2-1,TRBV12-3/TRBV12-4,-,CASSLSDEQFF,TGTGCCAGCAGTTTATCCGATGAGCAGTTCTTC
-,TRBJ1-1,TRBV28,TRBD1,CASRTGYGDTEAFF,TGTGCCAGTAGGACAGGGTACGGGGACACTGAAGCTTTCTTT
-,TRBJ2-1,TRBV19,-,CASSTEQGSYNEQFF,TGTGCCAGTAGTACGGAACAGGGCTCCTACAATGAGCAGTTCTTC
-,TRBJ1-2,TRBV5-1,-,CASSLAQNYGYTF,TGCGCCAGCAGCTTGGCCCAGAACTATGGCTACACCTTC
-,TRBJ1-5,TRBV19,-,CASSLRQGWDQPQHF,TGTGCCAGTAGTCTCCGGCAGGGATGGGATCAGCCCCAGCATTTT
-,TRBJ2-5,TRBV30,-,CAWSNLAPKETQYF,TGTGCCTGGAGTAACCTAGCGCCCAAAGAGACCCAGTACTTC
-,TRBJ1-3,TRBV13,-,CASSLGRDSGNTIYF,TGTGCCAGCAGCTTAGGTCGCGACTCTGGAAACACCATATATTTT
-,TRBJ2-1,TRBV18,TRBD2,CASSRKGTSGHNEQFF,TGTGCCAGCTCACGAAAAGGGACTAGCGGGCACAATGAGCAGTTCTTC
-,TRBJ1-2,TRBV3-1/TRBV3-2,TRBD1,CASSQAHDRGYGYTF,TGTGCCAGCAGCCAAGCCCACGACAGGGGGTATGGCTACACCTTC
-,TRBJ1-1,TRBV29-1,-,CSVEKQMNTEAFF,TGCAGCGTTGAAAAACAGATGAACACTGAAGCTTTCTTT
-,TRBJ2-5,TRBV15,-,CATSRDRTPRRETQYF,TGTGCCACCAGCAGAGATAGGACACCCCGAAGGGAGACCCAGTACTTC
-,TRBJ2-3,TRBV6-4,-,CASSVDLADTQYF,TGTGCCAGCAGTGTAGATCTTGCGGATACGCAGTATTTT
-,TRBJ1-5,TRBV10-3,-,CAISESGGEYSNQPQHF,TGTGCCATCAGTGAGTCGGGGGGGGAGTATAGCAATCAGCCCCAGCATTTT
-,TRBJ1-1,TRBV4-1,TRBD1,CASSRATGDYTEAFF,TGCGCCAGCAGCCGCGCGACAGGGGACTACACTGAAGCTTTCTTT
-,TRBJ2-3,TRBV11-2,TRBD2,CASSELAGGYADTQYF,TGTGCCAGCAGCGAATTAGCGGGGGGGTATGCAGATACGCAGTATTTT
once,TRBJ2-7,TRBV30,TRBD1,CAWSATGGAEQYF,TGTGCCTGGAGTGCCACAGGGGGCGCCGAGCAGTACTTC
-,TRBJ1-2,TRBV6-5,TRBD1,CASGEQGNYGYTF,TGTGCCAGCGGCGAACAGGGGAACTATGGCTACACCTTC
-,TRBJ1-1,TRBV7-2,-,CASSRQGGGYTEAFF,TGTGCCAGCAGCCGGCAGGGAGGAGGATACACTGAAGCTTTCTTT
-,TRBJ2-1,TRBV27,TRBD1,CATSQGSSYNEQFF,TGTGCCACTTCACAGGGGAGCTCCTACAATGAGCAGTTCTTC
-,TRBJ1-4,TRBV5-1,TRBD1,CASSLQGAWEKLFF,TGCGCCAGCAGCTTACAGGGGGCCTGGGAAAAACTGTTTTTT
-,TRBJ2-5,TRBV2,-,CASSAGEETQYF,TGTGCCAGCAGTGCAGGGGAAGAGACCCAGTACTTC
-,TRBJ2-7,TRBV5-6,-,CASSYGDYEQYF,TGTGCCAGCAGCTACGGGGACTACGAGCAGTACTTC
-,TRBJ2-5,TRBV13,TRBD2,CASSLGLAGGVGGTQYF,TGTGCCAGCAGCTTAGGTCTCGCGGGGGGCGTTGGCGGGACCCAGTACTTC
-,TRBJ1-3,TRBV7-2,TRBD1,CASSFGRGGGEGNTIYF,TGTGCCAGCAGCTTCGGGAGAGGGGGCGGTGAAGGAAACACCATATATTTT
-,TRBJ2-3,TRBV19,TRBD1,CASRDRDLGTDTQYF,TGTGCCAGTAGGGACAGGGATTTGGGCACAGATACGCAGTATTTT
-,TRBJ2-7,TRBV7-8,TRBD2,CASSLAGLAGGQEQYF,TGTGCCAGCAGCTTAGCCGGACTAGCGGGGGGGCAGGAGCAGTACTTC
-,TRBJ2-3,TRBV30,TRBD1,CAWSGDRGIADTQYF,TGTGCCTGGAGTGGGGACAGGGGGATCGCAGATACGCAGTATTTT
-,TRBJ2-2,TRBV30,TRBD2,CAWSLWGLLTGELFF,TGTGCCTGGAGTCTTTGGGGACTACTCACCGGGGAGCTGTTTTTT
-,TRBJ1-3,TRBV5-6,-,CASSLTGSSGNTIYF,TGTGCCAGCAGCTTGACAGGTAGTTCTGGAAACACCATATATTTT
once,TRBJ1-5,TRBV7-2,-,CASSLDRGFGNQPQHF,TGTGCCAGCAGCTTAGATCGGGGATTCGGCAATCAGCCCCAGCATTTT
-,TRBJ1-2,TRBV29-1,-,CSARDISGYTF,TGCAGCGCCCGGGACATCTCTGGCTACACCTTC
once,TRBJ2-1,TRBV10-3,TRBD1,CAISEYGTGDFEQFF,TGTGCCATCAGTGAGTACGGGACAGGGGATTTCGAGCAGTTCTTC
-,TRBJ1-4,TRBV3-1/TRBV3-2,-,CASSQDYGGRKLFF,TGTGCCAGCAGCCAAGATTACGGGGGGAGAAAACTGTTTTTT
-,TRBJ2-2,TRBV9,-,CASSGPGLVNTGELFF,TGTGCCAGCAGCGGACCGGGACTCGTGAACACCGGGGAGCTGTTTTTT
-,TRBJ1-1,TRBV4-2,-,CASSQDLNRRNTEAFF,TGTGCCAGCAGCCAAGATCTTAACAGGAGGAACACTGAAGCTTTCTTT
-,TRBJ2-2,TRBV5-4,TRBD2,CASSPFSPASGGAGELFF,TGTGCCAGCAGCCCCTTTTCCCCGGCTAGCGGGGGGGCCGGGGAGCTGTTTTTT
once,TRBJ2-5,TRBV7-2,TRBD2,CASSLVSRGGGETQYF,TGTGCCAGCAGCTTAGTTTCGCGGGGGGGCGGTGAGACCCAGTACTTC
-,TRBJ2-7,TRBV7-6,-,CASSLEATRDSEQYF,TGTGCCAGCAGCTTAGAGGCTACCCGGGACTCGGAGCAGTACTTC
-,TRBJ2-3,TRBV24-1,-,CATSDLRVQGASGESTDTQYF,TGTGCCACCAGTGATTTAAGGGTCCAGGGGGCTAGCGGGGAAAGCACAGATACGCAGTATTTT
-,TRBJ1-1,TRBV12-5,-,CASGREANTEAFF,TGTGCTAGTGGTCGGGAAGCGAACACTGAAGCTTTCTTT
once,TRBJ1-4,TRBV5-1,-,CASGGPDTNEKLFF,TGCGCCAGCGGAGGTCCAGATACTAATGAAAAACTGTTTTTT
-,TRBJ1-1,TRBV27,-,CASRGQGNTEAFF,TGTGCCAGCAGAGGGCAGGGGAACACTGAAGCTTTCTTT
-,TRBJ2-3,TRBV14,TRBD1,CASSQLKTGQPSTDTQYF,TGTGCCAGCAGCCAATTGAAGACAGGGCAGCCTAGCACAGATACGCAGTATTTT
-,TRBJ1-1,TRBV28,TRBD1,CASRPGQGSPMNTEAFF,TGTGCCAGCAGACCGGGACAGGGTTCCCCGATGAACACTGAAGCTTTCTTT
-,TRBJ2-7,TRBV7-2,TRBD2,CASSLFGGGAVYEQYF,TGTGCCAGCAGCTTATTTGGCGGGGGGGCCGTCTACGAGCAGTACTTC
once,TRBJ1-1,TRBV3-1/TRBV3-2,-,CASSPAGKIAWYTEAFF,TGTGCCAGCAGCCCTGCAGGCAAAATTGCCTGGTACACTGAAGCTTTCTTT